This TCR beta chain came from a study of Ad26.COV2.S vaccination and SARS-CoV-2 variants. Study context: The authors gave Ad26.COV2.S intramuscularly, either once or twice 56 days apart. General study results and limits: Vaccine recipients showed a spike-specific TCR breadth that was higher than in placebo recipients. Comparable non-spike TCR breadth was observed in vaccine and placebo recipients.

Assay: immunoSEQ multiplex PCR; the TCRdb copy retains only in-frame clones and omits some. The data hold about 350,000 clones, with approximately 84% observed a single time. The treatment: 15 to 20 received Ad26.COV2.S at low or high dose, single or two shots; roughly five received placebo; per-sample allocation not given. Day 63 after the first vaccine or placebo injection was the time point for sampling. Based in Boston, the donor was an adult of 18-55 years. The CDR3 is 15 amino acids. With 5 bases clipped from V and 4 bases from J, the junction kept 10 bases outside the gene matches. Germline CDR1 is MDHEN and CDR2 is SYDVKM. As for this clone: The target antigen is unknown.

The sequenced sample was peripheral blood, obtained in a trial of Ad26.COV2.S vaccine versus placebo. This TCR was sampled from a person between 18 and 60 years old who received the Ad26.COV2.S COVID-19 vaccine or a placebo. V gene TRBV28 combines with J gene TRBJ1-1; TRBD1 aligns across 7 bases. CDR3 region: CASSTMTGSGTEAFF. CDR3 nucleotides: TGTGCCAGCAGTACCATGACAGGGTCGGGCACTGAAGCTTTCTTT.